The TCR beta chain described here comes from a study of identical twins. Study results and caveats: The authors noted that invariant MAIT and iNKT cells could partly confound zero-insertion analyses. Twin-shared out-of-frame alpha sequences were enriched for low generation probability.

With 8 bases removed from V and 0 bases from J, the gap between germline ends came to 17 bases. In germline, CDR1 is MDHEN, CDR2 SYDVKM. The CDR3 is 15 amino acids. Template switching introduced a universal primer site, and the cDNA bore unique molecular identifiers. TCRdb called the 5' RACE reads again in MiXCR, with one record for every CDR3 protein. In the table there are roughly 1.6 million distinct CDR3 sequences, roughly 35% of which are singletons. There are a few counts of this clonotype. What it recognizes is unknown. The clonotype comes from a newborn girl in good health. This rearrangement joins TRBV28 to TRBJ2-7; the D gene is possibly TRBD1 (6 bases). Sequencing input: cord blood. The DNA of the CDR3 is TGTGCCAGCTTTCTCTACCGGGACAACTCCTACGAGCAGTACTTC. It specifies CASFLYRDNSYEQYF.